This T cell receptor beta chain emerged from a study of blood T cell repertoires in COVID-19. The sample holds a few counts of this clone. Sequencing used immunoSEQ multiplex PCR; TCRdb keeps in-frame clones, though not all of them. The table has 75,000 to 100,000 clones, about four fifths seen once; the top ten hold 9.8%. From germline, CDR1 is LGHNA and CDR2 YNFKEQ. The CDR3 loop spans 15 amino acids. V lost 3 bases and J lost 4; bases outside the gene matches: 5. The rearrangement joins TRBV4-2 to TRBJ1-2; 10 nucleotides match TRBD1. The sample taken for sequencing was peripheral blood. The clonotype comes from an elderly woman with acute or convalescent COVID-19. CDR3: CASSQETGGSYGYTF. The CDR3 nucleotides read TGTGCCAGCAGCCAGGAGACAGGGGGCAGCTATGGCTACACCTTC.